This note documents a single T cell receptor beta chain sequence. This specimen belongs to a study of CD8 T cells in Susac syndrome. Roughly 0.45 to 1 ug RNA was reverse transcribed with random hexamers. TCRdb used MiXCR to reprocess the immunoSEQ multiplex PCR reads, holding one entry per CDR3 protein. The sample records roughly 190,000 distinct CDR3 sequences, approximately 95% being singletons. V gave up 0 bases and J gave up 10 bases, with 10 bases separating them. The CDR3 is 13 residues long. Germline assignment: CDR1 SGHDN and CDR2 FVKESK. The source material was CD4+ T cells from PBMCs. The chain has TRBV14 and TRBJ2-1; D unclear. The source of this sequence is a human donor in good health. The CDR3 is CASSQDRAPEQFF. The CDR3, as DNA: TGTGCCAGCAGCCAAGATAGAGCCCCCGAGCAGTTCTTC. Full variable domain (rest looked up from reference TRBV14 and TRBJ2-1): EAGVTQFPSHSVIEKGQTVTLRCDPISGHDNLYWYRRVMGKEIKFLLHFVKESKQDESGMPNNRFLAERTGGTYSTLKVQPAELEDSGVYFCASSQDRAPEQFFGPGTRLTVL.